The 21 T cell receptor beta chains below come from one sample, sequenced in a study of cytotoxic CD8 clonotypes in ibrutinib-treated CLL. Only in-frame clones appear in the TCRdb table, and some are missing; sequencing was by immunoSEQ multiplex PCR. Of roughly 330,000 clones listed, approximately 67% are singletons. The sequencing used PBMCs, collected after 36 months of ibrutinib treatment. Every receptor here comes from a human donor with chronic lymphocytic leukemia.

The chain combines TRBV5-1 with TRBJ2-7, with D perhaps TRBD2 (6 bases). Germline V lookup: CDR1 SGHRS, CDR2 YFSETQ. Trimming removed 5 bases at V and 3 bases at J, with 15 bases between. This CDR3 contains 14 residues. CDR3 in amino acids: CASSYRGKYYEQYF. The CDR3, as DNA: TGCGCCAGCAGTTATCGGGGGAAATACTACGAGCAGTACTTC.

The chain carries TRBV29-1 and TRBJ1-1; possibly TRBD1 for D (6 bases). Germline CDR1 is SQVTM and CDR2 is ANQGSEA. The V and J ends lost 6 bases and 2 bases respectively, with 22 bases between them. CDR3 length: 16 amino acids. CDR3 nucleotide sequence: TGCAGCGTCCGACAGGCTCGTTTCGTGGGTAACACTGAAGCTTTCTTT. Protein product: CSVRQARFVGNTEAFF.

V and J are TRBV5-1 and TRBJ2-7; the D gene is possibly TRBD2 (6 bases). The CDR3 sequence is 17 residues long. The germline V gene has CDR1 SGHRS and CDR2 YFSETQ. V was cut by 4 bases and J by 0 bases, with 20 bases left in between. CDR3 nucleotides: TGCGCCAGCAGCCTCCGCCGTGGCGGGGACTTCTCCTACGAGCAGTACTTC. This codes for CASSLRRGGDFSYEQYF.

This clone appeared a few times. The V gene is TRBV6-5, the J gene TRBJ2-7, with 14 nucleotides matching TRBD2. CDR1 and CDR2 from the germline V gene are MNHEY and SVGAGI. J was trimmed by 6 bases and V by 0 bases; bases with no gene match: 4. This CDR3 is built from 16 residues. DNA for the CDR3: TGTGCCAGCAGTTACTCGGGACTAGCGGGAGTTGCCGAGCAGTACTTC. It codes for CASSYSGLAGVAEQYF.

Turning to this clone: Other DNA sequences in the sample encode the same CDR3. The chain employs TRBV29-1 and TRBJ2-7, with 12 bases aligning to TRBD1. The germline gives CDR1 SQVTM, CDR2 ANQGSEA. V shed 6 bases, J shed 4 bases, and the junction held 4 bases outside the gene matches. This CDR3 has 13 amino acids. The CDR3 DNA follows: TGCAGCGTCGGGACAGGGGGCTCTTACGAGCAGTACTTC. Translating it yields CSVGTGGSYEQYF.

The chain joins TRBV28 to TRBJ2-7, with D perhaps matching TRBD1 or TRBD2 (5 bases each). From germline, CDR1 is MDHEN and CDR2 SYDVKM. There are 14 residues in the CDR3. Trimming removed 6 bases from V and 3 bases from J, with 15 bases in between. This CDR3 reads CASSTGPFLYEQYF. In nucleotides, the CDR3 is TGTGCCAGCAGCACGGGACCCTTCCTCTACGAGCAGTACTTC.

CDR3 sequence: CASSLRGTVGHEQFF. The CDR3 nucleotides are TGTGCCAGCAGCTTACGTGGGACAGTGGGCCATGAGCAGTTCTTC. The chain links TRBV7-8 to TRBJ2-1; 7 bases align to TRBD1. This CDR3 comprises 15 residues. Germline loops: CDR1 SGHVS, CDR2 FQNEAQ. The V gene end was trimmed by 2 bases and the J gene end by 8 bases; junction bases not matched to a gene: 9.

The chain links TRBV5-4 to TRBJ2-5, with a possible D match to TRBD1 (6 bases). The CDR3 has 15 amino acids. The germline CDR1 and CDR2 sequences are SGHNT and YYREEE (reference sequence). V was trimmed by 0 bases and J by 5 bases, leaving 14 bases between them. In DNA form, the CDR3 reads TGTGCCAGCAGCTTGGACCAGGGGAGTAGGGAGACCCAGTACTTC. Residues: CASSLDQGSRETQYF. Combining the CDR3 with reference TRBV5-4 and TRBJ2-5 gives the whole variable domain ETGVTQSPTHLIKTRGQQVTLRCSSQSGHNTVSWYQQALGQGPQFIFQYYREEENGRGNFPPRFSGLQFPNYSSELNVNALELDDSALYLCASSLDQGSRETQYFGPGTRLLVL.

The chain carries TRBV6-5 and TRBJ2-3; 12 nucleotides match TRBD1. V trimming: 6 bases; J trimming: 13 bases; junction bases outside the gene matches: 17. In germline, CDR1 is MNHEY, CDR2 SVGAGI. The CDR3 loop spans 16 amino acids. The DNA of the CDR3 is TGTGCCAGCAGCTACCCCGGGACAGGGGGCTATGAAGTAGAGTATTTT. It yields the protein CASSYPGTGGYEVEYF.

Of note for this clone: A read error may produce the germline difference seen at one junction end. V is TRBV4-3 and J is TRBJ1-4; maybe TRBD1 (5 bases). This CDR3 comprises 14 residues. CDR1 and CDR2 from the germline V gene are LGHNA and YSLEER. The CDR3 spells CASSQLAGNVKLFF. The CDR3 DNA sequence: TGCGCCAGCAGCCAATTAGCAGGGAATGTAAAACTGTTTTTT.

The chain links TRBV11-2 to TRBJ2-3; TRBD2 aligns across 12 bases. This CDR3 has 15 residues. V shed 6 bases, J shed 9 bases, and the junction held 10 bases outside the gene matches. Looked up from germline, CDR1 is SGHAT and CDR2 is FQNNGV. CDR3 residues: CASRPLAGGPWTQYF. The CDR3 DNA follows: TGTGCCAGCAGACCCCTAGCGGGGGGGCCTTGGACGCAGTATTTT.

The J gene is TRBJ2-1, the V gene TRBV29-1; D not resolved. The length of the CDR3 is 13 residues. Trimming cost V 5 bases and J 4 bases, with 12 bases left between them. CDR1 and CDR2 from the germline V gene are SQVTM and ANQGSEA. Written as DNA, the CDR3 is TGCAGCGTTCCCGCCACAGCTTACAATGAGCAGTTCTTC. As protein: CSVPATAYNEQFF.

The chain joins TRBV18 to TRBJ2-3, with D tentatively TRBD2 (5 bases). There are 17 residues in the CDR3. CDR1 is KGHSH and CDR2 is LQKENI in the germline V gene. The V end was cut by 4 bases, the J end by 3 bases, with 20 bases between. The CDR3 bases are TGTGCCAGCTCACGCCCGGTCTGGAGGACGTTTACAGATACGCAGTATTTT. This sequence encodes CASSRPVWRTFTDTQYF.

CDR3 in DNA: TGTGCCAGCAGTTTAAGAGGGACAACCTTGCATTACGAGCAGTACTTC. Its protein is CASSLRGTTLHYEQYF. The J gene is TRBJ2-7, the V gene TRBV27, with D possibly matching TRBD1 (6 bases). CDR1 is MNHEY and CDR2 is SMNVEV in the germline V gene (reference sequence). The CDR3 has 16 amino acids. V lost 2 bases and J lost 4, with 18 bases in between.

The chain is built from TRBV7-2 and TRBJ2-7; D call uncertain. The germline V gene has CDR1 SGHTA and CDR2 FQGNSA. The CDR3 has 15 amino acids. With 5 bases removed from V and 2 bases from J, the gap between germline ends came to 16 bases. The chain's CDR3 is CASSQRALFPYEQYF. CDR3 coding DNA: TGTGCCAGCAGCCAACGGGCCCTCTTTCCCTACGAGCAGTACTTC.

This chain connects TRBV5-6 to TRBJ1-3; no clear D. The CDR3 runs 12 residues. Trimming removed 0 bases at V and 4 bases at J, with 2 bases between. CDR1 and CDR2 (germline): SGHDT, YYEEEE. Here the CDR3 reads CASSLAGNTIYF. The CDR3 coding sequence is TGTGCCAGCAGCTTGGCAGGAAACACCATATATTTT.

With respect to this clone: Other nucleotide sequences from this sample produce the same CDR3. This rearrangement joins TRBV4-1 to TRBJ1-1; D not resolved. V gave up 1 base and J gave up 5 bases, with 11 bases separating them. Germline-derived CDR1 and CDR2 are MGHRA and YSYEKL. The CDR3 has 14 residues. As DNA, the CDR3 is TGCGCCAGCAGCCAAGTAGGCCTCGGTACTGAAGCTTTCTTT. Amino acids: CASSQVGLGTEAFF.

The rearrangement uses TRBV28 and TRBJ1-1; possible D gene TRBD1, 6 bases. Trimming took 5 bases from V and 10 from J, leaving 23 bases between them. CDR1 is MDHEN and CDR2 is SYDVKM in the germline V gene. This CDR3 contains 15 residues. CDR3 in amino acids: CASSTTGLIGWGAFF. The CDR3 DNA reads as TGTGCCAGCAGTACAACAGGGTTGATCGGTTGGGGAGCTTTCTTT.

V usage is TRBV15 and J usage is TRBJ2-7, with unresolved D. The germline V gene encodes CDR1 LNHNV and CDR2 YYDKDF (reference sequence). Trimming took off 0 bases at V and 4 bases at J, with 7 bases between the two ends. The CDR3 sequence is 13 residues long. The CDR3 DNA reads as TGTGCCACCAGCAGAGATAGATTGTACGAGCAGTACTTC. This codes for CATSRDRLYEQYF. The full variable domain, its missing parts supplied by reference TRBV15 and TRBJ2-7, is DAMVIQNPRYQVTQFGKPVTLSCSQTLNHNVMYWYQQKSSQAPKLLFHYYDKDFNNEADTPDNFQSRRPNTSFCFLDIRSPGLGDTAMYLCATSRDRLYEQYFGPGTRLTVT.

The rearrangement uses TRBV7-8 and TRBJ2-2, with D perhaps TRBD1 or TRBD2 (6 bases each). V lost 5 bases, J lost 4 bases, and 14 bases lay in between. The V gene's germline CDR1 is SGHVS and CDR2 FQNEAQ. The CDR3 has 15 residues. This CDR3 is CASSQRGDATGELFF. The CDR3 DNA sequence: TGTGCCAGCAGCCAAAGGGGGGATGCCACCGGGGAGCTGTTTTTT.

This clone was counted only a few times. The chain has TRBV13 and TRBJ1-1; the D is unclear. CDR3 length: 12 amino acids. Trimming stripped 1 base from V and 4 bases from J, with 4 bases between. Germline V gene sequence: CDR1 PRHDT, CDR2 FYEKMQ (reference sequence). The CDR3 spells CASSLEGTEAFF. The CDR3 DNA follows: TGTGCCAGCAGCTTAGAGGGCACTGAAGCTTTCTTT.